This TCR beta chain was found in a study of CD8+ T cells in alopecia areata. Study context: Tofacitinib dosing lasted 6 to 18 months, which was then followed by 6 months off drug.

TCR sequencing used cDNA made by reverse transcription of extracted RNA. Assay used: immunoSEQ multiplex PCR; TCRdb lists only in-frame clones, some missing. The sample carries approximately 7,400 clones, 64% recorded once. Per the germline V gene, CDR1 is SGHTA and CDR2 is FQGNSA. The CDR3 length is 14 residues. Trimming left V 1 base short and J 4 bases short, with 9 bases between. This sample's treatment: oral pan-JAK inhibitor, 5-10 mg twice daily. In alopecia areata patients, both lesional scalp punch biopsies and peripheral blood were collected. Sequences were derived from skin, sampled at week 4, from a patient treated with tofacitinib. The chain uses TRBV7-2 and TRBJ2-3; no clear D. The source is a human donor with alopecia areata. DNA of the CDR3: TGTGCCAGCAGCTTAGGTTCCCCTCCAGATACGCAGTATTTT. Amino acid sequence: CASSLGSPPDTQYF.